These 9 T cell receptor beta chains originate from one sample sequenced in a study of cytomegalovirus exposure and HLA in healthy donors. Use of 60 Vbeta and 13 Jbeta primers characterized the PCR. The repertoire was sequenced with immunoSEQ multiplex PCR; TCRdb's copy has only in-frame clones and lacks some. The profile shows approximately 280,000 clones, about 90% of them singletons. The specimen was PBMCs. These receptors came from a woman between 18 and 30 years old in good health and CMV-seronegative.

This rearrangement joins TRBV7-9 to TRBJ1-2, with 8 nucleotides matching TRBD1. The V and J ends lost 5 bases and 12 bases, in that order; junction bases with no gene match: 5. The CDR3 is 11 residues long. CDR1 and CDR2 (germline): SEHNR, FQNEAQ (reference sequence). CDR3 in amino acids: CASSEGQGHTF. The CDR3 DNA reads TGTGCCAGCAGCGAAGGACAGGGACACACCTTC.

The V and J genes are TRBV9 and TRBJ1-1; a possible D gene is TRBD1 (5 bases). Between the trimmed V and J ends, which lost 0 bases and 6 bases, there was a span of 9 bases. The CDR3 has 13 amino acids. Germline V gene data show CDR1 as SGDLS and CDR2 as YYNGEE. CDR3 amino acids: CASSVGPGAEAFF. The CDR3 coding sequence is TGTGCCAGCAGCGTAGGCCCGGGGGCTGAAGCTTTCTTT.

About this clone itself: Other DNA variants within this sample encode the same CDR3. V and J are TRBV21-1 and TRBJ1-6; no check of the table's D call, TRBD1, against the DNA was made. TRBV21-1 is annotated as a pseudogene. The length of the CDR3 is 17 residues. The CDR3 DNA is TGTGCCACCACTAGGCTAATGACAGGCTCCTATAATTCACCCCTCCACTTT. This gives the protein CATTRLMTGSYNSPLHF.

The CDR3 nucleotides are TGTGCCAGTAGGTCAACAGGGTACTATGGCTACACCTTC. It encodes CASRSTGYYGYTF. The chain joins TRBV19 to TRBJ1-2, with TRBD1 as a possible D gene (6 bases). The CDR3 consists of 13 residues. V was cut by 6 bases and J by 3 bases, with 11 bases left in between. Germline V gene lookup returns CDR1 LNHDA and CDR2 SQIVND (reference sequence).

The rearrangement links TRBV2 to TRBJ2-1; 13 bases agree with TRBD2. The CDR3 extends over 17 amino acids. The J segment lost 6 bases and the V segment lost 5 bases, leaving 10 bases of the junction unmatched. CDR1 and CDR2 (germline): SNHLY, FYNNEI. The CDR3 is CASSLLAGGHQGNEQFF. The CDR3 bases are TGTGCCAGCAGTTTACTAGCGGGGGGGCATCAGGGCAATGAGCAGTTCTTC.

Points on this clone: Mismatch with germline at one junction end may stem from a read error. V gene TRBV7-7 combines with J gene TRBJ2-5; the match to TRBD2 covers 8 bases. The CDR3 has 15 amino acids. Looked up from germline, CDR1 is SSHAT and CDR2 is FNYEAQ (reference sequence). The CDR3: CASSSSGGQQETQYF. The CDR3 DNA reads TGTGCTAGCAGCTCGAGCGGGGGCCAACAAGAGACCCAGTACTTC.

CDR3 in DNA: TGTGCCAGCAGCTTAGACGCACAAGGCTACACCTTC. Its protein is CASSLDAQGYTF. The V gene is TRBV7-9, the J gene TRBJ1-2; D call uncertain. This CDR3 is 12 amino acids long. The V gene's germline CDR1 is SEHNR and CDR2 FQNEAQ (reference sequence). Trimming pared 1 base from V and 8 bases from J, leaving 8 bases between.

The chain carries TRBV5-6 and TRBJ1-1; 8 bases agree with TRBD1. V shed 7 bases and J 2 bases; nucleotides not matched to a gene: 13. The CDR3 covers 16 residues. Germline V lookup: CDR1 SGHDT, CDR2 YYEEEE. CDR3 sequence reads: CASGLAGGLGNTEAFF. The CDR3 DNA sequence: TGTGCCAGCGGTCTAGCAGGGGGCCTAGGAAACACTGAAGCTTTCTTT.

The genes are TRBV6-5 and TRBJ2-7, with D perhaps matching TRBD1 (6 bases). Trimming stripped 4 bases from V and 4 bases from J, with 14 bases between. Germline lookup yields CDR1 MNHEY and CDR2 SVGAGI. This CDR3 comprises 14 residues. CDR3 residues: CASSLDGGSYEQYF. The CDR3 nucleotides are TGTGCCAGCAGTTTAGATGGGGGCAGTTACGAGCAGTACTTC.